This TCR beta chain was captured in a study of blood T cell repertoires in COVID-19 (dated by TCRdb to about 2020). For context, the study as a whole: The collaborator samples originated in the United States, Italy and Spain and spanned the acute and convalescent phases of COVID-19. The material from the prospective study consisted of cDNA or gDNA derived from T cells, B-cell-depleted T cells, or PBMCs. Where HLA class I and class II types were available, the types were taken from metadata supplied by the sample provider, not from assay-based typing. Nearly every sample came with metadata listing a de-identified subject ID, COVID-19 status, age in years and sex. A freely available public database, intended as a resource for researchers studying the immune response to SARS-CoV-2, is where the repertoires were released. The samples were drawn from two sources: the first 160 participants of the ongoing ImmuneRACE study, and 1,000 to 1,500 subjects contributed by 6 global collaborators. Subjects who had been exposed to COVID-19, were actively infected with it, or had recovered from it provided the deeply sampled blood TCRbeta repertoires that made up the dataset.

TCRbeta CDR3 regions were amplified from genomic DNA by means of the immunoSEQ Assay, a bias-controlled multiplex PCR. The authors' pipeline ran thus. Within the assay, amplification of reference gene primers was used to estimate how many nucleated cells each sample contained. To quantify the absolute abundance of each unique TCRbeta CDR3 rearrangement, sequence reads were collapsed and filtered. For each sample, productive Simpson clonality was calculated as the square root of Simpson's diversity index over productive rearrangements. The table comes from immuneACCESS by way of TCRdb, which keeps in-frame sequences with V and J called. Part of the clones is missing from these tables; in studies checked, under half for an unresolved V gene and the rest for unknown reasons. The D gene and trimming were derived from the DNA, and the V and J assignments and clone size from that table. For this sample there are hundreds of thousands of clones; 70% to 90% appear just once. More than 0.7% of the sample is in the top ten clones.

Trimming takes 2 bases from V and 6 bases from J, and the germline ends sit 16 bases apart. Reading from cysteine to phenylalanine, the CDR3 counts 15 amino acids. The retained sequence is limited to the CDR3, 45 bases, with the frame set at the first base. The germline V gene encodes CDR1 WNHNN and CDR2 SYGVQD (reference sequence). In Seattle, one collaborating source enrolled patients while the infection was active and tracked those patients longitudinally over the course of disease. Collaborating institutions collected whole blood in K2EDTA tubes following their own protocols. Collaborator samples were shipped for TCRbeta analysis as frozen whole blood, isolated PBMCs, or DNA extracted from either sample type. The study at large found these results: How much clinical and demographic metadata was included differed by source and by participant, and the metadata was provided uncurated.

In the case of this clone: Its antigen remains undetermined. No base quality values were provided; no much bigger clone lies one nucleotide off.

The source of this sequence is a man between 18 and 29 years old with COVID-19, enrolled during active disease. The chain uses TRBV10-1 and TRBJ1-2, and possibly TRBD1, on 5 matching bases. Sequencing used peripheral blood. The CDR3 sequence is CASSENGRGGNGYTF. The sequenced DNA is TGCGCCAGCAGTGAGAACGGGAGGGGAGGGAATGGCTACACCTTC.